Listed below are T cell receptor beta chains from one sample, sequenced in a study of T cell responses to AZD1222 COVID-19 vaccine. TCRdb's table, derived via immunoSEQ multiplex PCR, lists solely in-frame clones and lacks some. The sample includes about 100,000 clones, 80% to 90% of them seen just once. Sequencing was performed on peripheral blood, taken 28 days after the second AZD1222 dose. These receptors all stem from an adult who received the AZD1222 COVID-19 vaccine. Both conserved end residues are part of each CDR3. D genes are given only for firm matches. Clone sizes are given selectively: once, few, many, or a class where the clone is expanded.

cdr3_nt cdr3_aa v_call d_call j_call clone_size
TGTGCCAGCTCCCCTTTCCTGCTGGACGAGCAGTACTTC CASSPFLLDEQYF TRBV18 . TRBJ2-7 once
TGCAGCGTTGATACGACAGGGAGCGATGGCTACACCTTC CSVDTTGSDGYTF TRBV29-1 TRBD1 TRBJ1-2 .
TGTGCCAGCAGTAGGGGGGAAACCAATGAGCAGTTCTTC CASSRGETNEQFF TRBV6-2/TRBV6-3 . TRBJ2-1 few
TGTGCCAGCAGCTTAGAGGGGTGGAGGTACGAAAAACTGTTTTTT CASSLEGWRYEKLFF TRBV7-9 . TRBJ1-4 .
TGTGCCAGCAGCTTAACGGGGGGCTCGTCTGGAAACACCATATATTTT CASSLTGGSSGNTIYF TRBV7-9 . TRBJ1-3 .
TGTGCCAGCAGGACAGGTGCCTTATTGGCCGGGGAGCTGTTTTTT CASRTGALLAGELFF TRBV11-2 . TRBJ2-2 .
TGTGCCACCAGTGATCTAGTAAGGTTGAACTATGGCTACACCTTC CATSDLVRLNYGYTF TRBV24-1 . TRBJ1-2 .
TGTGCCACCAGCAGAGATAGCGGCTCTGGGGCCAACGTCCTGACTTTC CATSRDSGSGANVLTF TRBV15 . TRBJ2-6 .
TGTGCCAGCAGCTTAGCGGCAGGGGGGCCCTACGAGCAGTACTTC CASSLAAGGPYEQYF TRBV7-9 . TRBJ2-7 .
TGTGCCAGCTCACCGGGTAGAGAGACTGAAGCTTTCTTT CASSPGRETEAFF TRBV18 . TRBJ1-1 .
TGTGCCAGCAGTTACTTGCGGCACTGGAAGTATTTT CASSYLRHWKYF TRBV6-2/TRBV6-3 . TRBJ2-3 .